A selection of T cell receptor beta chains follows, all from one sample in a study of PD-1 blockade in classical Hodgkin lymphoma. The table came from immunoSEQ multiplex PCR; TCRdb's copy has only in-frame clones and leaves some out. The table lists about 46,000 clones, approximately 73% of them singletons. The source was peripheral blood mononuclear cells (PBMCs), collected at baseline. These TCRs come from a human donor with classical Hodgkin lymphoma. Both conserved end residues are trimmed from each CDR3. Fields, in order: CDR3 length, V gene, J gene, clone size, CDR3 protein. Clone size appears in some rows only: once, few, many, or a class for an expanded clone.

length: 10; V: TRBV7-2; J: TRBJ1-1; size: few; CDR3: ASSLEVGEAF
length: 14; V: TRBV29-1; J: TRBJ1-2; size: once; CDR3: SVSGQGSQHGNGYT
length: 13; V: TRBV28; J: TRBJ2-1; size: NA; CDR3: ASSFSLEVGNEQF
length: 18; V: TRBV28; J: TRBJ2-3; size: few; CDR3: ASSPAGGAITVYTTDTQY
length: 13; V: TRBV5-1; J: TRBJ1-6; size: few; CDR3: ASSSGQGSNSPLH
length: 13; V: TRBV10-3; J: TRBJ1-5; size: NA; CDR3: AISEQGQGNQPQH
length: 14; V: TRBV7-9; J: TRBJ2-5; size: NA; CDR3: ASSPRAEDRKETQY
length: 13; V: TRBV19; J: TRBJ2-2; size: NA; CDR3: ASSILGGNTGELF
length: 14; V: TRBV7-9; J: TRBJ1-1; size: NA; CDR3: ASSSLPGTMNTEAF
length: 10; V: TRBV28; J: TRBJ2-6; size: few; CDR3: ASGSGANVLT
length: 11; V: TRBV6-1; J: TRBJ1-1; size: NA; CDR3: ASSVEQGTEAF
length: 12; V: TRBV2; J: TRBJ1-1; size: NA; CDR3: ASKTQDLNTEAF
length: 13; V: TRBV5-1; J: TRBJ1-1; size: NA; CDR3: ASSPIQGVNTEAF
length: 16; V: TRBV4-1; J: TRBJ1-3; size: few; CDR3: ASSQDLRDSHTGNTIY
length: 12; V: TRBV6-6; J: TRBJ1-6; size: NA; CDR3: ASSPGATNSPLH
length: 13; V: TRBV18; J: TRBJ1-2; size: NA; CDR3: ASSPGGSTGEGYT
length: 13; V: TRBV12-5; J: TRBJ2-2; size: NA; CDR3: ASGPRATNTGELF
length: 13; V: TRBV7-3; J: TRBJ2-3; size: NA; CDR3: ASSLDEGPTDTQY
length: 13; V: TRBV5-1; J: TRBJ1-3; size: NA; CDR3: ASSATGGAGNTIY
length: 12; V: TRBV7-9; J: TRBJ1-2; size: NA; CDR3: ASSLEWGNYGYT
length: 14; V: TRBV19; J: TRBJ1-1; size: NA; CDR3: ASSIDPLLMNTEAF
length: 12; V: TRBV5-1; J: TRBJ1-1; size: once; CDR3: ASSLVAGPTEAF
length: 12; V: TRBV7-6; J: TRBJ2-2; size: NA; CDR3: ASSLGQNTGELF
length: 14; V: TRBV27; J: TRBJ2-2; size: NA; CDR3: ASSFAGGTTAGELF
length: 11; V: TRBV19; J: TRBJ2-1; size: NA; CDR3: ASRTSSYNEQF
length: 16; V: TRBV6-1; J: TRBJ1-5; size: few; CDR3: ASSEALGGTGNSQPQH
length: 14; V: TRBV13; J: TRBJ2-7; size: NA; CDR3: ASSSRINSGSYEQY
length: 12; V: TRBV7-8; J: TRBJ1-2; size: few; CDR3: ASSPGLGVYGYT
length: 11; V: TRBV5-5; J: TRBJ2-5; size: NA; CDR3: ASSPGRTAGQY
length: 12; V: TRBV19; J: TRBJ2-3; size: NA; CDR3: ASSMGWGVDTQY
length: 13; V: TRBV11-2; J: TRBJ1-2; size: NA; CDR3: ASSLSIDENYGYT
length: 13; V: TRBV9; J: TRBJ2-1; size: NA; CDR3: ASSARDTSYNEQF
length: 12; V: TRBV11-3; J: TRBJ1-1; size: medium-sized; CDR3: ASSTRGSNTEAF
length: 11; V: TRBV6-5; J: TRBJ2-7; size: NA; CDR3: ASTRQGSYEQY
length: 12; V: TRBV28; J: TRBJ2-7; size: NA; CDR3: ASSLGQPPYEQY
length: 14; V: TRBV10-2; J: TRBJ1-1; size: once; CDR3: ASSESFAGGNTEAF
length: 12; V: TRBV10-1; J: TRBJ1-6; size: NA; CDR3: ASSRTDYNSPLH
length: 12; V: TRBV5-4; J: TRBJ2-7; size: NA; CDR3: ASSFSGGTYEQY
length: 12; V: TRBV7-3; J: TRBJ2-5; size: NA; CDR3: ASSLRPLGETQY
length: 12; V: TRBV6-5; J: TRBJ2-7; size: few; CDR3: ASSYSDRSYEQY
length: 12; V: TRBV19; J: TRBJ1-1; size: medium-sized; CDR3: ASSMGTDYTEAF
length: 13; V: TRBV29-1; J: TRBJ2-2; size: NA; CDR3: SALLTASNTGELF
length: 12; V: TRBV27; J: TRBJ2-1; size: once; CDR3: ASSLWPGWNEQF
length: 12; V: TRBV4-1; J: TRBJ1-1; size: NA; CDR3: ASSQEGGSTEAF